Listed below are T cell receptor beta chains from one sample, sequenced in a study of OX40 agonist ivuxolimab in advanced cancers. Profiling relied on immunoSEQ multiplex PCR, and the TCRdb table lists in-frame clones only, not all of them. The data contain roughly 28,000 clones, 79% of them seen just once; the ten biggest clones take up 15%. The input for sequencing was CD4+ or CD8+ T cells sorted from blood, taken in a trial of the OX40 agonist ivuxolimab. These receptors all come from an adult with an advanced solid tumor such as melanoma, head and neck, liver or kidney cancer. CDR3s include the opening cysteine and the closing phenylalanine or tryptophan. The order of the fields is J gene, V gene, clone size, D gene, CDR3 protein, CDR3 DNA. D genes are given only for firm matches. Only part of the rows carry a size: once, few, many, or a class if the clone is expanded.

TRBJ2-5 TRBV7-7 once TRBD2 CASSLDGGAMETQYF TGTGCCAGCAGCTTGGACGGGGGGGCAATGGAGACCCAGTACTTC
TRBJ1-5 TRBV30 . . CAWSAGAGQPQHF TGTGCCTGGAGTGCAGGAGCAGGACAGCCCCAGCATTTT
TRBJ2-2 TRBV28 . . CASALAGGTANTGELFF TGTGCCAGCGCTTTGGCCGGGGGCACAGCGAACACCGGGGAGCTGTTTTTT
TRBJ1-3 TRBV27 . TRBD1 CASSLGQGPGNTIYF TGTGCCAGCAGTTTAGGACAGGGACCTGGAAACACCATATATTTT
TRBJ1-2 TRBV18 . TRBD1 CASSPGTGFNYGYTF TGTGCCAGCTCACCGGGGACAGGGTTCAACTATGGCTACACCTTC
TRBJ2-5 TRBV6-5 . TRBD2 CASSYGLAGQRTQYF TGTGCCAGCAGTTACGGACTAGCGGGCCAAAGGACCCAGTACTTC
TRBJ1-2 TRBV5-8 few . CASSLVTAYGYTF TGTGCCAGCAGCTTGGTGACAGCGTATGGCTACACCTTC
TRBJ2-7 TRBV19 . . CASSTRDSRTYEQYF TGTGCCAGTAGTACCCGGGACTCGCGCACCTACGAGCAGTACTTC
TRBJ1-2 TRBV7-3 once TRBD1 CASSGGEGARYGYTF TGTGCCAGCAGCGGCGGGGAGGGGGCAAGGTATGGCTACACCTTC
TRBJ1-1 TRBV29-1 . . CSVEPRENTEAFF TGCAGCGTTGAACCCAGGGAAAACACTGAAGCTTTCTTT
TRBJ2-1 TRBV7-9 medium-sized . CASSLETEYNEQFF TGTGCCAGCAGCTTAGAGACAGAATACAATGAGCAGTTCTTC
TRBJ2-7 TRBV10-3 . TRBD2 CAISSGGAYEQYF TGTGCCATAAGTAGCGGGGGCGCCTACGAGCAGTACTTC
TRBJ1-1 TRBV28 . . CASSLLSWMNTEAFF TGTGCCAGCAGTTTATTATCGTGGATGAACACTGAAGCTTTCTTT
TRBJ1-4 TRBV6-1 . TRBD1 CASSETRGQGSTTNEKLFF TGTGCCAGCAGTGAGACGCGGGGACAGGGGTCCACAACTAATGAAAAACTGTTTTTT
TRBJ1-2 TRBV6-6 . . CASSYKGQSYGYTF TGTGCCAGCAGTTACAAAGGACAATCTTATGGCTACACCTTC
TRBJ1-2 TRBV5-4 . . CASSPLGLYYGYTF TGTGCCAGCAGCCCTTTGGGCCTTTACTATGGCTACACCTTC
TRBJ2-5 TRBV28 . . CASSLGGAGETQYF TGTGCCAGCAGTTTGGGGGGGGCAGGGGAGACCCAGTACTTC
TRBJ1-1 TRBV6-5 . . CASSYAAGEAFF TGTGCCAGCAGTTACGCGGCAGGAGAAGCTTTCTTT
TRBJ1-1 TRBV5-6 . . CASSLMSVNAEAFF TGTGCCAGCAGCTTGATGAGCGTAAACGCTGAAGCTTTCTTT
TRBJ2-7 TRBV2 . . CASWGIITYEQYF TGTGCCAGCTGGGGAATCATTACCTACGAGCAGTACTTC
TRBJ2-1 TRBV6-5 . . CASSRDKGFPNEQFF TGTGCCAGCAGTCGGGATAAGGGGTTCCCCAATGAGCAGTTCTTC
TRBJ2-2 TRBV5-4 . TRBD2 CASSQPILAGGTGELFF TGTGCCAGCAGCCAGCCCATATTAGCGGGGGGCACCGGGGAGCTGTTTTTT
TRBJ2-5 TRBV1 . . CTSSVTSGGAGETQYF TGCACCAGCAGCGTAACTAGCGGGGGGGCCGGAGAGACCCAGTACTTC
TRBJ2-7 TRBV7-9 once . CASSLGRTYYEQYF TGTGCCAGCAGCTTAGGCAGGACCTACTACGAGCAGTACTTC
TRBJ2-7 TRBV19 . TRBD2 CASTISGDVHEQYF TGTGCCAGTACCATTAGCGGGGATGTACACGAGCAGTACTTC
TRBJ1-6 TRBV13 . . CASSSGPSPVDSPLHF TGTGCCAGCAGCTCGGGCCCCTCCCCAGTGGATTCACCCCTCCACTTT
TRBJ2-5 TRBV7-3 . . CASSLSGARGETQYF TGTGCCAGCAGCTTAAGCGGGGCTCGGGGAGAGACCCAGTACTTC
TRBJ2-1 TRBV15 few . CATSLESGRNNEQFF TGTGCCACCAGCTTGGAATCGGGCAGGAACAATGAGCAGTTCTTC
TRBJ2-5 TRBV10-1 . . CASSVGPGDQETQYF TGCGCCAGCAGTGTCGGACCGGGGGACCAAGAGACCCAGTACTTC
TRBJ1-5 TRBV5-1 . TRBD1 CASSLGDRVGQPQHF TGCGCCAGCAGCTTGGGGGACAGGGTGGGTCAGCCCCAGCATTTT
TRBJ1-2 TRBV11-1 few . CASSLQVPRQRANYGYTF TGTGCCAGCAGCTTACAAGTGCCGAGACAGCGTGCTAACTATGGCTACACCTTC
TRBJ2-6 TRBV5-1 . . CASTEFKFGANVLTF TGCGCCAGCACCGAATTTAAGTTCGGGGCCAACGTCCTGACTTTC
TRBJ1-6 TRBV5-1 . TRBD1 CASSPRQGGSNSPLHF TGCGCCAGCAGCCCGCGACAGGGAGGGAGTAATTCACCCCTCCACTTT
TRBJ2-1 TRBV6-5 . TRBD2 CASSSATSESNEQFF TGTGCCAGCAGTTCTGCGACTAGCGAATCGAATGAGCAGTTCTTC
TRBJ2-2 TRBV9 . . CASSGTGGTGELFF TGTGCCAGCAGCGGGACAGGAGGGACCGGGGAGCTGTTTTTT
TRBJ1-1 TRBV18 . . CASSPPGRITEAFF TGTGCCAGCTCACCACCTGGAAGAATCACTGAAGCTTTCTTT
TRBJ2-1 TRBV10-3 medium-sized . CAISEGVDSYNEQFF TGTGCCATCAGTGAGGGGGTCGACTCCTACAATGAGCAGTTCTTC
TRBJ2-1 TRBV4-1 . TRBD1 CASSQSGQDYYNEQFF TGCGCCAGCAGCCAATCGGGACAGGACTACTACAATGAGCAGTTCTTC
TRBJ2-2 TRBV9 few TRBD1 CASSFRTGQVGELFF TGTGCCAGCAGCTTCCGGACAGGGCAGGTCGGGGAGCTGTTTTTT
TRBJ1-4 TRBV2 . TRBD1 CASGQDEKLFF TGTGCCAGTGGACAGGATGAAAAACTGTTTTTT
TRBJ1-6 TRBV28 . . CASRPSGAVSPLHF TGTGCCAGCAGGCCCTCGGGGGCAGTGTCACCCCTCCACTTT
TRBJ1-1 TRBV10-3 . . CAIRLQGNTEAFF TGTGCCATCAGACTCCAGGGGAACACTGAAGCTTTCTTT
TRBJ2-7 TRBV4-2 . . CASSQDPYEAGPYVEQYF TGTGCCAGCAGCCAAGATCCATACGAGGCAGGCCCCTACGTCGAGCAGTACTTC
TRBJ1-4 TRBV27 few . CASSLSGVGKLFF TGTGCCAGCAGTTTATCAGGGGTAGGAAAACTGTTTTTT
TRBJ2-1 TRBV6-6 . TRBD2 CASSYEVAGLNNEQFF TGTGCCAGCAGTTACGAGGTAGCGGGGTTAAACAATGAGCAGTTCTTC
TRBJ1-2 TRBV7-2 once TRBD1 CASSLKGGDGYGYTF TGTGCCAGCAGCTTAAAAGGGGGCGACGGCTATGGCTACACCTTC
TRBJ1-2 TRBV21-1 . . CASSKEKPNYGYTF TGTGCCAGCAGCAAAGAAAAACCTAACTATGGCTACACCTTC
TRBJ1-6 TRBV5-6 . . CASSPEQGTFNSPLHF TGTGCCAGCAGCCCGGAACAGGGAACGTTCAATTCACCCCTCCACTTT
TRBJ2-3 TRBV7-2 . TRBD2 CASSLDLAGGKDTQYF TGTGCCAGCAGCTTAGATCTAGCGGGGGGTAAAGATACGCAGTATTTT
TRBJ2-3 TRBV19 . TRBD2 CASSIRNSGGRTDTQYF TGTGCCAGTAGTATACGTAATAGCGGGGGACGCACAGATACGCAGTATTTT
TRBJ2-5 TRBV6-5 . TRBD1 CASRDREETQYF TGTGCCAGCAGGGACAGGGAAGAGACCCAGTACTTC
TRBJ1-3 TRBV19 . . CASRMEGGNTIYF TGTGCCAGTAGAATGGAAGGGGGAAACACCATATATTTT
TRBJ2-2 TRBV13 . TRBD1 CASSPDRFTGELFF TGTGCCAGCAGCCCGGACAGGTTCACCGGGGAGCTGTTTTTT
TRBJ1-1 TRBV9 . TRBD1 CASSVGRGRTEAFF TGTGCCAGCAGCGTAGGGAGGGGGCGAACTGAAGCTTTCTTT